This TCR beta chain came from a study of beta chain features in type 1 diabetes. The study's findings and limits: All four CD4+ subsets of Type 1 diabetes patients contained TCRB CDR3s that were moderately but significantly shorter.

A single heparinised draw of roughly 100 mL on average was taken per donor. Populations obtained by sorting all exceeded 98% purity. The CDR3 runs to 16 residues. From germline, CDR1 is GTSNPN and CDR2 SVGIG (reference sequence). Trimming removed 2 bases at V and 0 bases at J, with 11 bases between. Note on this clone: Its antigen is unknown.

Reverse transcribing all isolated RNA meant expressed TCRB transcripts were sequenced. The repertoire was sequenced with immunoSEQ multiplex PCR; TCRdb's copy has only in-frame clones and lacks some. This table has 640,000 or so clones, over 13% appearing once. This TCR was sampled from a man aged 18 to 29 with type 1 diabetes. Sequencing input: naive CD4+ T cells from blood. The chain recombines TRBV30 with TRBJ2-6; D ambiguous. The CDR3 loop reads CAWSIPLRSGANVLTF. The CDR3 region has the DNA TGTGCCTGGAGTATTCCGTTACGCTCTGGGGCCAACGTCCTGACTTTC.